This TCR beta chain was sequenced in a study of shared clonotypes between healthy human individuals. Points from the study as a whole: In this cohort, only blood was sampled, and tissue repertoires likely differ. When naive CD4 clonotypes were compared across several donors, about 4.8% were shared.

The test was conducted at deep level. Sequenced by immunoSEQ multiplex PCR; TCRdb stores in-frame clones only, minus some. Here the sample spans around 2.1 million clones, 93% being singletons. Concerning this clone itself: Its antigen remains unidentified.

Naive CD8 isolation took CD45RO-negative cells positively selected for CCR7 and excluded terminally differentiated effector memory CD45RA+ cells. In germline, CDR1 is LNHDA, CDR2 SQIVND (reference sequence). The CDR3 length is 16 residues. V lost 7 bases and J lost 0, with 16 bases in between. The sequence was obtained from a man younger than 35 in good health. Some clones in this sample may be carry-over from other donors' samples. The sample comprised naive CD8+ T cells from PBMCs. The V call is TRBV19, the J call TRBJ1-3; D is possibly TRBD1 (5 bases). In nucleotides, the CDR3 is TGTGCCAGTATTGGGTTACAGGAGGGCTCTGGAAACACCATATATTTT. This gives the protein CASIGLQEGSGNTIYF.